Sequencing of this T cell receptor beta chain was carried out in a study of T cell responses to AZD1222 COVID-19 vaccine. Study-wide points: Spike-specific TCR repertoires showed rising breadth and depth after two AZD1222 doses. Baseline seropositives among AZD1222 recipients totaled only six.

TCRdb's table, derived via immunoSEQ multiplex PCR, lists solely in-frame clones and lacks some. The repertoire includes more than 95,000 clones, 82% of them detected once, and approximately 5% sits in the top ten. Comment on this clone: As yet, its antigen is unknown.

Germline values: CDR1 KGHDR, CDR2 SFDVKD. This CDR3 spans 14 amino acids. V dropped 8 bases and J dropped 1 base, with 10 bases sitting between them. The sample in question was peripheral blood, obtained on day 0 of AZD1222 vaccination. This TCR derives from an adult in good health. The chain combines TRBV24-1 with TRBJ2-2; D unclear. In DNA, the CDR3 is TGTGCCACCACCCTCCGACAGAACACCGGGGAGCTGTTTTTT. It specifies CATTLRQNTGELFF.